Each of the 28 T cell receptor beta chains below was sequenced from the same sample in a study of blood T cells in healthy people across ages. A second roughly 6 to 11 cycle PCR used barcoded and J-beta primers. From the 5' RACE reads, TCRdb called clonotypes with MiXCR, one entry per CDR3 protein. In the table there are about 1.6 million distinct CDR3 sequences, roughly a third of which are singletons. The sample consisted of blood. Receptors were obtained from a woman aged 30 to 39 in good health.

The chain has TRBV11-2 and TRBJ2-7, with D maybe TRBD1 (5 bases). CDR1 SGHAT and CDR2 FQNNGV come from the germline V gene. There are 15 residues in the CDR3. V was trimmed by 5 bases and J by 2 bases, leaving 16 bases between them. The CDR3 DNA reads TGTGCCAGCAGCATCAGGCGCGGACAAGCCTACGAGCAGTACTTC. Its protein is CASSIRRGQAYEQYF.

Only one count was recorded for this clonotype. J is TRBJ2-2 and V is TRBV5-1, with TRBD2 matching over 11 bases. Germline V gene lookup returns CDR1 SGHRS and CDR2 YFSETQ. V lost 4 bases, J lost 0 bases, and 8 bases stayed unmatched. The length of the CDR3 is 18 residues. The CDR3 protein is CASSRGPSGGTNTGELFF. Written as DNA, the CDR3 is TGCGCCAGCAGCCGGGGGCCTAGCGGGGGGACGAACACCGGGGAGCTGTTTTTT.

This clonotype has just a few counts. V usage is TRBV5-1 and J usage is TRBJ1-1, with 10 bases that match TRBD1. The germline gives CDR1 SGHRS, CDR2 YFSETQ. The CDR3 has 14 amino acids. After removal of 4 bases from V and 6 bases from J, the junction contained 6 bases not matched to a gene. DNA for the CDR3: TGCGCCAGCAGCGATTCAGGGACAGGGGCTGAAGCTTTCTTT. Amino acids: CASSDSGTGAEAFF.

Ten or more counts support this clonotype. This chain joins TRBV7-2 and TRBJ2-1, with 11 bases lining up with TRBD2. This CDR3 comprises 15 residues. With V trimmed by 4 bases and J by 3 bases, 2 bases remained unmatched. Per the germline V gene, CDR1 is SGHTA and CDR2 is FQGNSA. The CDR3, as DNA: TGTGCCAGCAGCTCGGGACTAGCGGACTACAATGAGCAGTTCTTC. It yields the protein CASSSGLADYNEQFF.

This clonotype turned up a few times. V gene TRBV19 combines with J gene TRBJ2-3, with D maybe TRBD1 (7 bases). Trimming removed 5 bases at V and 1 base at J, with 13 bases between. The CDR3 has 15 residues. Germline V gives CDR1 LNHDA, CDR2 SQIVND (reference sequence). CDR3 sequence (DNA): TGTGCCAGTAGTCTCCGGGGGACAGGCACAGATACGCAGTATTTT. Its translation is CASSLRGTGTDTQYF.

This clonotype is a singleton in its sample. The junction differs from germline at one of its ends, possibly a read error. V is TRBV20-1 and J is TRBJ2-6; D may be TRBD1 or TRBD2 (5 bases each). The germline CDR1 and CDR2 sequences are DFQATT and SNEGSKA (reference sequence). This CDR3 is 14 amino acids long. In DNA, the CDR3 is TGCAGTGCTATTAGCGTGGCTGGGGCCAACGTCCGGACTTTC. Its translation is CSAISVAGANVRTF.

In its sample, this clonotype was seen a few times. V is TRBV5-1 and J is TRBJ1-1; 9 bases line up with TRBD1. The CDR3 runs to 15 residues. Losses at the gene ends were 4 bases for V and 5 bases for J; bases not matched to a gene: 9. CDR1 is SGHRS and CDR2 is YFSETQ in the germline V gene. The CDR3 sequence: CASSQEGQGRTEAFF. DNA for the CDR3: TGCGCCAGCAGCCAGGAGGGACAGGGAAGGACTGAAGCTTTCTTT.

This chain uses TRBV12-3 or TRBV12-4 with TRBJ1-3, with 8 positions matching TRBD1. V was clipped by 6 bases and J by 3 bases; unmatched bases: 7. This CDR3 comprises 15 residues. The CDR3 sequence: CASRPRTGFGNTIYF. The CDR3 DNA reads as TGTGCCAGCAGACCGAGGACAGGGTTTGGAAACACCATATATTTT.

The chain is built from TRBV6-5 and TRBJ2-7, with TRBD1 matching over 7 bases. V shed 5 bases, J shed 2 bases, and the junction held 9 bases outside the gene matches. The CDR3 is 15 amino acids. Germline V gene lookup returns CDR1 MNHEY and CDR2 SVGAGI. CDR3 region: CASSTPDRFPYEQYF. Written as DNA, the CDR3 is TGTGCCAGCAGTACCCCGGACAGGTTCCCCTACGAGCAGTACTTC.

Only a few counts were recorded for this clonotype. The rearrangement links TRBV7-2 to TRBJ1-2; 7 bases are shared with TRBD1. CDR1 is SGHTA and CDR2 is FQGNSA in the germline V gene. The V and J ends lost 5 bases and 3 bases, in that order; junction bases with no gene match: 9. The CDR3 runs 15 residues. The CDR3 DNA sequence: TGTGCCAGCAGCGCGACAGGGACTGGGGACTATGGCTACACCTTC. Its protein is CASSATGTGDYGYTF. Combining the CDR3 with reference TRBV7-2 and TRBJ1-2 gives the whole variable domain GAGVSQSPSNKVTEKGKDVELRCDPISGHTALYWYRQSLGQGLEFLIYFQGNSAPDKSGLPSDRFSAERTGGSVSTLTIQRTQQEDSAVYLCASSATGTGDYGYTFGSGTRLTVV.

A remark on this clonotype: One base away lies a much larger clone, so this may be a sequencing read error. The rearrangement uses TRBV29-1 and TRBJ1-2; TRBD1 might be the D (6 bases). The CDR3 is 14 amino acids. Germline V lookup: CDR1 SQVTM, CDR2 ANQGSEA. Trimming shortened V by 4 bases and J by 2 bases, and 14 bases separated the two germline ends. The CDR3 reads CSVGETGSNYGYTF. As DNA, the CDR3 is TGCAGCGTTGGAGAGACAGGATCCAACTATGGCTACACCTTC.

The rearrangement uses TRBV6-1 and TRBJ2-1, with unresolved D. The CDR3 spans 14 residues. Germline lookup yields CDR1 MNHNS and CDR2 SASEGT. V lost 1 base to trimming and J lost 7 bases, with 11 bases between them. CDR3 loop: CASSEVAWWNEQFF. CDR3 DNA: TGTGCCAGCAGTGAAGTTGCTTGGTGGAATGAGCAGTTCTTC.

V usage is TRBV5-4 and J usage is TRBJ1-4; D gene uncertain. V lost 3 bases and J lost 0, with 9 bases in between. The CDR3 has 15 amino acids. Germline lookup yields CDR1 SGHNT and CDR2 YYREEE (reference sequence). The CDR3: CASSSKVATNEKLFF. The CDR3 DNA reads as TGTGCCAGCAGCTCGAAAGTTGCAACTAATGAAAAACTGTTTTTT.

The chain uses TRBV28 and TRBJ2-6; D could derive from TRBD1 or TRBD2 (7 bases each). With 4 bases removed from V and 4 bases from J, the gap between germline ends came to 20 bases. The CDR3 is 18 residues long. Looked up from germline, CDR1 is MDHEN and CDR2 is SYDVKM. The CDR3 nucleotides are TGTGCCAGCAGTTGGGACGGGGAGGGGGCGCAAGGGGCCAACGTCCTGACTTTC. Amino acids: CASSWDGEGAQGANVLTF.

This clonotype has a handful of counts. This chain connects TRBV2 to TRBJ2-7, with D possibly TRBD2 on 5 matching bases. The germline V and J ends were trimmed by 7 bases and 6 bases, with 16 bases remaining between them. Germline-derived CDR1 and CDR2 are SNHLY and FYNNEI. The CDR3 is 13 residues long. CDR3 region: CASTRREIGEQYF. CDR3 nucleotide sequence: TGTGCCAGCACCCGACGGGAAATCGGCGAGCAGTACTTC.

This clonotype was seen more than once but under ten times. CDR3 DNA sequence: TGTGCCAGCAGTCCCCGGACAGGTCACTATGGCTACACCTTC. This translates into CASSPRTGHYGYTF. This chain links TRBV6-6 with TRBJ1-2, with TRBD1 matching over 7 bases. The CDR3 spans 14 residues. Germline CDR1 is MNHNY and CDR2 is SVGAGI (reference sequence). J was trimmed by 3 bases and V by 5 bases; bases with no gene match: 6.

This clonotype was seen more than once but under ten times. The genes are TRBV6-5 and TRBJ2-1, with TRBD2 identical over 8 bases. The V and J ends lost 6 bases and 2 bases, in that order; junction bases with no gene match: 6. Germline V gives CDR1 MNHEY, CDR2 SVGAGI. The CDR3 is 15 residues long. CDR3: CASSVAGPTYNEQFF. The CDR3 DNA sequence: TGTGCCAGCAGCGTAGCGGGGCCGACCTACAATGAGCAGTTCTTC.

This clonotype was seen more than once but under ten times. A read error is possible here, since a much larger clone lies one base away. The gene calls are TRBV10-1 and TRBJ1-2; D gene unclear. Germline CDR1 WNHNN, CDR2 SYGVQD (reference sequence). The CDR3 has 13 amino acids. In DNA form, the CDR3 reads TGCGCCAGCAGGGAGTTTCCCAACTATGGCTACACCTTC. This translates into CASREFPNYGYTF.

With regard to this clonotype: Germline and junction disagree at one end, which may indicate a read error. The CDR3: CTSTSVHPLMGGELFF. In DNA form, the CDR3 reads TGTACCAGCACCTCGGTACACCCTCTTATGGGGGGGGAGCTGTTTTTT. The chain uses TRBV7-8 and TRBJ2-2, with D unresolved. CDR3 size: 16 residues. The germline gives CDR1 SGHVS, CDR2 FQNEAQ.

The CDR3 DNA reads TGTGCCAGCTCACCGGGGTTACAAGAGACCCAGTTCTTC. This sequence encodes CASSPGLQETQFF. The genes are TRBV18 and TRBJ2-5; D gene uncertain. The DNA matches TRBJ2-1 better at its end, which makes the J call doubtful. CDR3 length equals 13 residues. CDR1 and CDR2 from the germline V gene are KGHSH and LQKENI.

The chain uses TRBV6-2 or TRBV6-3 and TRBJ2-1; perhaps D is TRBD1 or TRBD2 (6 bases each). The CDR3 totals 16 residues. Germline loops: CDR1 MNHEY, CDR2 SVGEGT. V lost 8 bases, J lost 4 bases, and 21 bases lay in between. The CDR3 sequence is CASSSPSGGLYNEQFF. CDR3 DNA: TGTGCCAGCTCCTCCCCCTCCGGGGGCCTTTACAATGAGCAGTTCTTC.

The chain links TRBV29-1 to TRBJ1-1, with 7 bases identical to TRBD1. Germline values: CDR1 SQVTM, CDR2 ANQGSEA. CDR3 length: 14 amino acids. With 1 base clipped from V and 0 bases from J, the junction kept 2 bases outside the gene matches. The CDR3 DNA reads as TGCAGCGTTGAAGGCGGGACAGTGAACACTGAAGCTTTCTTT. Translated: CSVEGGTVNTEAFF.

This clonotype was seen just once. With a much larger clone just one base away, this may be a read error. The chain is built from TRBV5-1 and TRBJ2-7, with D perhaps given as TRBD1 or TRBD2 (6 bases each). In germline, CDR1 is SGHRS, CDR2 YFSETQ. The CDR3 runs to 16 residues. CDR3 loop: CAGSLGLAGEAYEQYF. CDR3 DNA: TGCGCCGGCAGCTTGGGACTGGCAGGGGAAGCCTACGAGCAGTACTTC.

This chain uses TRBV7-2 with TRBJ2-5; 8 bases line up with TRBD1. The CDR3 is 16 residues long. The V gene end was trimmed by 6 bases and the J gene end by 4 bases; junction bases not matched to a gene: 13. Germline CDR1 SGHTA, CDR2 FQGNSA. The DNA for the CDR3 is TGTGCCAGCAGACCGTTCAGGACAGGGTTTGGAGAGACCCAGTACTTC. Translation: CASRPFRTGFGETQYF.

The V call is TRBV5-1, the J call TRBJ2-1; no definite D call. V was trimmed by 5 bases and J by 4 bases, leaving 13 bases between them. Germline CDR1 SGHRS, CDR2 YFSETQ. The CDR3 runs to 14 residues. The CDR3 region is CASRTDPKYNEQFF. DNA of the CDR3: TGCGCCAGCAGGACCGATCCAAAGTACAATGAGCAGTTCTTC.

This clonotype was observed a handful of times. V gene TRBV3-1 combines with J gene TRBJ1-2; D not certain. Trimming removed 0 bases at V and 0 bases at J, with 11 bases between. In germline, CDR1 is LGHDT, CDR2 YNNKEL (reference sequence). The CDR3 consists of 16 residues. The chain's CDR3 is CASSQDRRNTNYGYTF. CDR3 coding DNA: TGTGCCAGCAGCCAAGATCGGCGGAATACTAACTATGGCTACACCTTC.

The chain carries TRBV28 and TRBJ2-3; 11 nucleotides agree with TRBD1. The germline V gene encodes CDR1 MDHEN and CDR2 SYDVKM. CDR3 length: 17 residues. J lost 4 bases, V lost 3 bases, and 9 bases had no gene match. CDR3 sequence (DNA): TGTGCCAGCAGTTTGTTTGGAGGACAGGGGGCTCCAGATACGCAGTATTTT. Residues: CASSLFGGQGAPDTQYF.

This clonotype has a single count. At one end, the junction sequence differs from germline, possibly due to a read error. The V and J genes are TRBV11-2 and TRBJ1-5, with 7 bases fitting TRBD1. Germline V gene sequence: CDR1 SGHAT, CDR2 FQNNGV. The CDR3 totals 14 residues. In DNA, the CDR3 is TGTGCCGGCAGCTTGGACAGGAGGGGTCAGCCCCAGCATTTT. It codes for CAGSLDRRGQPQHF.